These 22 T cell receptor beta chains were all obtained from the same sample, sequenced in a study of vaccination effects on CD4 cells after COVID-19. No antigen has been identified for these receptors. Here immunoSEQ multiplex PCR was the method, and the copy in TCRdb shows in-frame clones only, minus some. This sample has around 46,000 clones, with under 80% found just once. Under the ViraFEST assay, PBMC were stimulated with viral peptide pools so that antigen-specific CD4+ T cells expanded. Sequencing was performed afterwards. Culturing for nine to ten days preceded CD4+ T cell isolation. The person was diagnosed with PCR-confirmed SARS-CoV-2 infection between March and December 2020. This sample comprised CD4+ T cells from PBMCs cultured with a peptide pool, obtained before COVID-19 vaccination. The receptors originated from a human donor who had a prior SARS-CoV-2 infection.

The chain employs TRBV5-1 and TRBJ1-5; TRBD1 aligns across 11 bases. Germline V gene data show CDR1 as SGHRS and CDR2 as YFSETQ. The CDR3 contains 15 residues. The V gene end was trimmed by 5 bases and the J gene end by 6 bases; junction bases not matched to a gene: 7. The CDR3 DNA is TGCGCCAGCAGTAGGGACAGGGGGGCGTGTCAGCCCCAGCATTTT. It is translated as CASSRDRGACQPQHF.

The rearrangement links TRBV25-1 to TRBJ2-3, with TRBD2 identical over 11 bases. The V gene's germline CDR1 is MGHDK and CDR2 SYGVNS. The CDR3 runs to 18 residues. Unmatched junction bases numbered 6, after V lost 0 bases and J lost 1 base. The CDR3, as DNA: TGTGCCAGCAGTGAATACACTAGCGGGAGATCAGGCACAGATACGCAGTATTTT. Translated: CASSEYTSGRSGTDTQYF.

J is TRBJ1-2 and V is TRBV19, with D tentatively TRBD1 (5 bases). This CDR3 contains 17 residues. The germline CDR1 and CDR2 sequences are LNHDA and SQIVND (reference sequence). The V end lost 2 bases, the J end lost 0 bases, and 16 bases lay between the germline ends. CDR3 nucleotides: TGTGCCAGTAGTATATCCCCCTCCGGGACGACTAACTATGGCTACACCTTC. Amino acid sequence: CASSISPSGTTNYGYTF.

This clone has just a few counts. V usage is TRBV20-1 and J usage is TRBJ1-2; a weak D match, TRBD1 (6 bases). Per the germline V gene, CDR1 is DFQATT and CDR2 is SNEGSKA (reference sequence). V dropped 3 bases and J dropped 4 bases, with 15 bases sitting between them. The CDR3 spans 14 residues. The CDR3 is CSASFGGAGYGYTF. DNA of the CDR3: TGCAGTGCTAGTTTCGGGGGCGCAGGCTATGGCTACACCTTC.

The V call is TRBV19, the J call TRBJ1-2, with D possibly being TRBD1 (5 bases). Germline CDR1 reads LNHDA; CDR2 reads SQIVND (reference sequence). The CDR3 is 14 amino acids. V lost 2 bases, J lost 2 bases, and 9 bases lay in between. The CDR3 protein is CASSIIRDNYGYTF. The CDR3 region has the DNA TGTGCCAGTAGTATAATTAGGGACAACTATGGCTACACCTTC.

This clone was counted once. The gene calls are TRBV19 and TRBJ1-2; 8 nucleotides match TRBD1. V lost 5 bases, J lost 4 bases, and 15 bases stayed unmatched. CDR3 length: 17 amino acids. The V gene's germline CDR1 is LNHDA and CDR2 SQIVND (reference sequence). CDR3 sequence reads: CASSETGAMLSLYGYTF. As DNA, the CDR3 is TGTGCCAGTAGTGAGACAGGGGCCATGTTAAGCCTCTATGGCTACACCTTC.

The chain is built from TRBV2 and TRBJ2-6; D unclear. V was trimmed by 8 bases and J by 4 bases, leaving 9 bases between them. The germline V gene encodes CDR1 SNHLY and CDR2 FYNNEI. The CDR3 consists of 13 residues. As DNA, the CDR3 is TGTGCCAGCCGACTGTTGGGGGCCAACGTCCTGACTTTC. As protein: CASRLLGANVLTF.

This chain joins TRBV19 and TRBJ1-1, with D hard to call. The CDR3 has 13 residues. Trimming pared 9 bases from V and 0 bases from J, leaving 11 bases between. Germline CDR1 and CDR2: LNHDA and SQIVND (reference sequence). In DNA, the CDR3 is TGTGCCAGCGGGTGGTATTTGAACACTGAAGCTTTCTTT. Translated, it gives CASGWYLNTEAFF.

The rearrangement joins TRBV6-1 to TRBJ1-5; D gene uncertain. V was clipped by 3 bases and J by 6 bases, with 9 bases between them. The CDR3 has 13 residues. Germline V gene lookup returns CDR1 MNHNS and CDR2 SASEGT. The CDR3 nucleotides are TGTGCCAGCAGTGATCGGGATAGTCAGCCCCAGCATTTT. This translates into CASSDRDSQPQHF.

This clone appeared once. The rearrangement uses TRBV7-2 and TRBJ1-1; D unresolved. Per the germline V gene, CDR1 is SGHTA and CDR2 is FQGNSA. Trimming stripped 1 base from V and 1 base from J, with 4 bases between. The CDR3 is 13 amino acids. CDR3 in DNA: TGTGCCAGCAGCTTAGTTGGGAACACTGAAGCTTTCTTT. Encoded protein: CASSLVGNTEAFF.

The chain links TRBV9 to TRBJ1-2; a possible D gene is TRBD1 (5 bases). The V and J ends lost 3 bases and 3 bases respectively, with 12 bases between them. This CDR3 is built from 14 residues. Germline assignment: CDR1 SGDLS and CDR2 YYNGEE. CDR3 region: CASSEGLIDYGYTF. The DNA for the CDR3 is TGTGCCAGCAGCGAGGGGTTAATCGACTATGGCTACACCTTC.

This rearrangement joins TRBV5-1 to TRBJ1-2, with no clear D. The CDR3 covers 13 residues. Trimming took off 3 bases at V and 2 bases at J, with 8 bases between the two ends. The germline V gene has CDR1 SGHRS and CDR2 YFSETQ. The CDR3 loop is CASSSDGNYGYTF. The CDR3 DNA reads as TGCGCCAGCAGCTCGGACGGAAACTATGGCTACACCTTC.

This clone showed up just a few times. The CDR3 sequence: CASSFDRLIGELFF. In DNA form, the CDR3 reads TGCGCCAGCAGCTTCGACAGGTTGATCGGGGAGCTGTTTTTT. The rearrangement uses TRBV5-1 and TRBJ2-2; D may be TRBD1 (6 bases). The CDR3 has 14 amino acids. Germline-derived CDR1 and CDR2 are SGHRS and YFSETQ. V lost 2 bases, J lost 7 bases, and 12 bases lay in between. Using reference TRBV5-1 and TRBJ2-2 for the parts outside the CDR3, the full variable domain is KAGVTQTPRYLIKTRGQQVTLSCSPISGHRSVSWYQQTPGQGLQFLFEYFSETQRNKGNFPGRFSGRQFSNSRSEMNVSTLELGDSALYLCASSFDRLIGELFFGEGSRLTVL.

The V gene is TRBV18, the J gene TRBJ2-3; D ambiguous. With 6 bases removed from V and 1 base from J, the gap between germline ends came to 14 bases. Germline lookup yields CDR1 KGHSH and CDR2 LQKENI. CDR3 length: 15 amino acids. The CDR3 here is CASSPAFRGTDTQYF. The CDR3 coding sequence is TGTGCCAGCTCCCCCGCTTTCCGAGGCACAGATACGCAGTATTTT.

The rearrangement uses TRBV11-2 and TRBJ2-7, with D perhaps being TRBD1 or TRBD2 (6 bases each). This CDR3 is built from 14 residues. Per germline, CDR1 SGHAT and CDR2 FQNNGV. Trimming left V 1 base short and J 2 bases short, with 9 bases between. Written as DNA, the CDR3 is TGTGCCAGCAGCTTAGTTAGGGGGGCCTACGAGCAGTACTTC. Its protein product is CASSLVRGAYEQYF. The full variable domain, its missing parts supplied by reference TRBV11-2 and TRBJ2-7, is EAGVAQSPRYKIIEKRQSVAFWCNPISGHATLYWYQQILGQGPKLLIQFQNNGVVDDSQLPKDRFSAERLKGVDSTLKIQPAKLEDSAVYLCASSLVRGAYEQYFGPGTRLTVT.

CDR3 nucleotides: TGTGCCAGCAGCCAACCGGGACAGGGGGCTTCTGGCTACACCTTC. Its translation: CASSQPGQGASGYTF. The chain uses TRBV14 and TRBJ1-2; TRBD1 matches 12 bases. The CDR3 has 15 amino acids. Germline lookup yields CDR1 SGHDN and CDR2 FVKESK. V shed 2 bases and J 7 bases; nucleotides not matched to a gene: 5.

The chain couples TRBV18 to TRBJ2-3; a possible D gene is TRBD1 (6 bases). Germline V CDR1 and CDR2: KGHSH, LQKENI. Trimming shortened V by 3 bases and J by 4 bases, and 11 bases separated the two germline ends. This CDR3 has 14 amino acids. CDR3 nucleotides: TGTGCCAGCTCACCGAGGGGGTTGGCAGATACGCAGTATTTT. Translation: CASSPRGLADTQYF.

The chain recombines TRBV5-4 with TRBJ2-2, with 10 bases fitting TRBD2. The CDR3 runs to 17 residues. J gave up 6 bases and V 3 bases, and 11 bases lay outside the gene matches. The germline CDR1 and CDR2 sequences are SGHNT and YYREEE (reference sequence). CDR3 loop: CASSSPPVAGGPGELFF. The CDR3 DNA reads TGTGCCAGCAGCTCCCCCCCGGTAGCGGGAGGACCCGGGGAGCTGTTTTTT.

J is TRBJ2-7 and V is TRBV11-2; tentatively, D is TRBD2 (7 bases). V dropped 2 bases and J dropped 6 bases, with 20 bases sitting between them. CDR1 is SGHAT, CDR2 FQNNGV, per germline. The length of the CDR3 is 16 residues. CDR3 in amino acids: CASSLTVGGGHVEQYF. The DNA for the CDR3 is TGTGCCAGCAGCTTAACAGTCGGCGGGGGCCATGTCGAGCAGTACTTC.

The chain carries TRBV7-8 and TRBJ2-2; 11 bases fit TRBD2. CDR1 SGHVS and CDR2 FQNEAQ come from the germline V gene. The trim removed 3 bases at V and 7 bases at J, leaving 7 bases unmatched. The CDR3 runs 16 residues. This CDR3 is CASSFLAGGPGGELFF. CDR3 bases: TGTGCCAGCAGCTTTTTAGCGGGGGGGCCCGGCGGGGAGCTGTTTTTT. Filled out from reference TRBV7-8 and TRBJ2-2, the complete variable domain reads GAGVSQSPRYKVAKRGQDVALRCDPISGHVSLFWYQQALGQGPEFLTYFQNEAQLDKSGLPSDRFFAERPEGSVSTLKIQRTQQEDSAVYLCASSFLAGGPGGELFFGEGSRLTVL.

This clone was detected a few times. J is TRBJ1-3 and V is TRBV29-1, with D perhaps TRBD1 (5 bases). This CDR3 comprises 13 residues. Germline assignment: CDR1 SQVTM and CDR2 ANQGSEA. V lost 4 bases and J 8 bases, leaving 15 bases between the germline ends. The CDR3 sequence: CSVGGTLGDTIYF. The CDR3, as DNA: TGCAGCGTTGGTGGGACCCTAGGGGACACCATATATTTT. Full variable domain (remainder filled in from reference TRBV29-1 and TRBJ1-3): SAVISQKPSRDICQRGTSLTIQCQVDSQVTMMFWYRQQPGQSLTLIATANQGSEATYESGFVIDKFPISRPNLTFSTLTVSNMSPEDSSIYLCSVGGTLGDTIYFGEGSWLTVV.

CDR3 loop: CASSDRAGGYGYTF. The CDR3 coding sequence is TGTGCCAGCAGTGACCGGGCAGGGGGCTATGGCTACACCTTC. The chain combines TRBV2 with TRBJ1-2; 7 nucleotides line up with TRBD1. The CDR3 has 14 amino acids. Germline CDR1 SNHLY, CDR2 FYNNEI. J lost 4 bases, V lost 3 bases, and 5 bases had no gene match.